A selection of T cell receptor beta chains follows, all from one sample in a study of T-cell memory formation after mild COVID-19. TCRdb recomputed calls from the 5' RACE reads with MiXCR, one row per CDR3 protein. The data contain around 430,000 distinct CDR3 sequences, roughly 15% of them singletons. The sequencing sample was made of PBMCs or a T cell subset sorted from them (not recorded which). These receptors were obtained from a man between 18 and 35 years old who had mild COVID-19 (a few samples of this study predate the infection). Cell type and time point are not known. Both conserved end residues are part of each CDR3. The order of the fields is CDR3 length, clone size, J gene, D gene, V gene, CDR3 DNA, CDR3 protein. D genes are given only for firm matches. The size entry is marked missing in some rows and otherwise reads once, few, many or a size class.

cdr3_length: 13
clone_size: few
j_call: TRBJ1-1
d_call: TRBD1
v_call: TRBV4-3
cdr3_nt: TGCGCCAGCAGCCGGAACAGGGGGCGCGAGGCTTTCTTT
cdr3_aa: CASSRNRGREAFF

cdr3_length: 15
clone_size: few
j_call: TRBJ1-2
d_call: .
v_call: TRBV6-6
cdr3_nt: TGTGCCAGCCTCAGAGAAGCCAGGGGCACTTATGGCTACACCTTC
cdr3_aa: CASLREARGTYGYTF

cdr3_length: 15
clone_size: few
j_call: TRBJ1-6
d_call: .
v_call: TRBV5-1
cdr3_nt: TGCGCCAGCGCGGATTCCAGCTCCTATAATTCACCCCTCCACTTT
cdr3_aa: CASADSSSYNSPLHF

cdr3_length: 17
clone_size: few
j_call: TRBJ2-1
d_call: .
v_call: TRBV5-1
cdr3_nt: TGCGCCAGCAGCACAATACCGACAGCTAGCTCCTACAATGAGCAGTTCTTC
cdr3_aa: CASSTIPTASSYNEQFF

cdr3_length: 15
clone_size: few
j_call: TRBJ2-2
d_call: TRBD1
v_call: TRBV2
cdr3_nt: TGTGCCAGCAGTGAGGGACAGGGGTCCACCGGGGAGCTGTTTTTT
cdr3_aa: CASSEGQGSTGELFF

cdr3_length: 14
clone_size: .
j_call: TRBJ2-1
d_call: .
v_call: TRBV6-5
cdr3_nt: TGTGCCAGCAGTTACAGAGGGGCTACGGATGAGCAGTTCTTC
cdr3_aa: CASSYRGATDEQFF

cdr3_length: 16
clone_size: many
j_call: TRBJ2-5
d_call: TRBD2
v_call: TRBV5-1
cdr3_nt: TGCGCCAGCAGCTTGGAGGCTAGCGGGGTACAAGAGACCCAGTACTTC
cdr3_aa: CASSLEASGVQETQYF

cdr3_length: 15
clone_size: .
j_call: TRBJ2-3
d_call: .
v_call: TRBV5-1
cdr3_nt: TGCGCCAGCAGTCTTTTCCGGGGGAGCACAGATACGCAGTATTTT
cdr3_aa: CASSLFRGSTDTQYF

cdr3_length: 14
clone_size: many
j_call: TRBJ1-1
d_call: TRBD1
v_call: TRBV28
cdr3_nt: TGTGCCAGCAGTCACAGGGACAGGGGGATTCGGGCTTTCTTT
cdr3_aa: CASSHRDRGIRAFF

cdr3_length: 16
clone_size: .
j_call: TRBJ2-6
d_call: TRBD2
v_call: TRBV4-2
cdr3_nt: TGTGCCAGCAGCCAGGAGGGGAGGGCTGGGGCCAACGTCCTGACTTTC
cdr3_aa: CASSQEGRAGANVLTF

cdr3_length: 15
clone_size: few
j_call: TRBJ2-7
d_call: TRBD1
v_call: TRBV5-1
cdr3_nt: TGCGCCAGCAGCCCCGGGACAGGGACTCCCTACGAGCAGTACTTC
cdr3_aa: CASSPGTGTPYEQYF

cdr3_length: 13
clone_size: .
j_call: TRBJ2-1
d_call: .
v_call: TRBV7-9
cdr3_nt: TGTGCCAGCAGCTTTCCAGATTACAATGAGCAGTTCTTC
cdr3_aa: CASSFPDYNEQFF

cdr3_length: 14
clone_size: .
j_call: TRBJ1-2
d_call: .
v_call: TRBV7-9
cdr3_nt: TGTGCCAGCAGCTTAGTCGCAGCCTTCTATGGCTACACCTTC
cdr3_aa: CASSLVAAFYGYTF

cdr3_length: 14
clone_size: .
j_call: TRBJ2-3
d_call: .
v_call: TRBV5-1
cdr3_nt: TGCGCCAGCAGTTCCGGGACTTACACAGATACGCAGTATTTT
cdr3_aa: CASSSGTYTDTQYF

cdr3_length: 17
clone_size: few
j_call: TRBJ2-3
d_call: TRBD2
v_call: TRBV20-1
cdr3_nt: TGCAGTGCTTGGGGGACTAGCGGCGCTGTAGGCACAGATACGCAGTATTTT
cdr3_aa: CSAWGTSGAVGTDTQYF

cdr3_length: 12
clone_size: once
j_call: TRBJ1-2
d_call: .
v_call: TRBV28
cdr3_nt: TGTGCCAGCAGTTTCCAGGCCGGTGGCTACACCTTC
cdr3_aa: CASSFQAGGYTF

cdr3_length: 15
clone_size: few
j_call: TRBJ2-7
d_call: TRBD2
v_call: TRBV3-1
cdr3_nt: TGTGCCAGCAGCCAAGAAGCGGGGGGGACTGGGGAGCAGTACTTC
cdr3_aa: CASSQEAGGTGEQYF

cdr3_length: 13
clone_size: .
j_call: TRBJ1-2
d_call: .
v_call: TRBV18
cdr3_nt: TGTGCCAGCTCACCGCTAGGCGACTATGGCTACACCTTC
cdr3_aa: CASSPLGDYGYTF

cdr3_length: 11
clone_size: .
j_call: TRBJ2-7
d_call: .
v_call: TRBV20-1
cdr3_nt: TGCAGTGCTAGAGAGGGGAACGAGCAGTACTTC
cdr3_aa: CSAREGNEQYF

cdr3_length: 12
clone_size: few
j_call: TRBJ2-1
d_call: .
v_call: TRBV2
cdr3_nt: TGTGCCAGCAACGGGGGTTACAATGAGCAGTTCTTC
cdr3_aa: CASNGGYNEQFF

cdr3_length: 14
clone_size: many
j_call: TRBJ2-3
d_call: TRBD2
v_call: TRBV7-2
cdr3_nt: TGTGCCAGCAGCAGCGGGGGGGGCACAGATACGCAGTATTTT
cdr3_aa: CASSSGGGTDTQYF

cdr3_length: 17
clone_size: .
j_call: TRBJ2-1
d_call: TRBD2
v_call: TRBV24-1
cdr3_nt: TGTGCCACCAGTGATTTCGGGACTAGCGGGGGGGCCTATGAGCAGTTCTTC
cdr3_aa: CATSDFGTSGGAYEQFF

cdr3_length: 15
clone_size: many
j_call: TRBJ2-3
d_call: TRBD1
v_call: TRBV7-2
cdr3_nt: TGTGCCAGCAGCGCAGGGACAGGGTGGGCAGATACGCAGTATTTT
cdr3_aa: CASSAGTGWADTQYF

cdr3_length: 10
clone_size: few
j_call: TRBJ2-4
d_call: .
v_call: TRBV28
cdr3_nt: TGTGCCAGCAGCCAGAACATTCAGTACTTC
cdr3_aa: CASSQNIQYF

cdr3_length: 12
clone_size: few
j_call: TRBJ2-1
d_call: TRBD1
v_call: TRBV7-2
cdr3_nt: TGTGCCAGCGGGCGACAGGGGAATGAGCAGTTCTTC
cdr3_aa: CASGRQGNEQFF

cdr3_length: 14
clone_size: many
j_call: TRBJ2-5
d_call: TRBD1
v_call: TRBV27
cdr3_nt: TGTGCCAGCAGTTTTCTGACAGGGAGCGAGACCCAGTACTTC
cdr3_aa: CASSFLTGSETQYF

cdr3_length: 15
clone_size: few
j_call: TRBJ2-6
d_call: .
v_call: TRBV10-3
cdr3_nt: TGTGCCATCAGCGGACGGACCTCTGGGGCCAACGTCCTGACTTTC
cdr3_aa: CAISGRTSGANVLTF

cdr3_length: 11
clone_size: few
j_call: TRBJ1-2
d_call: TRBD1
v_call: TRBV29-1
cdr3_nt: TGCAGCGTTGCAGGGGGCGGGGGCTACACCTTC
cdr3_aa: CSVAGGGGYTF

cdr3_length: 15
clone_size: .
j_call: TRBJ2-1
d_call: TRBD2
v_call: TRBV5-1
cdr3_nt: TGCGCCAGCAGCTTGGCCGGGACTACTAGTAATGAGCAGTTCTTC
cdr3_aa: CASSLAGTTSNEQFF

cdr3_length: 15
clone_size: few
j_call: TRBJ2-7
d_call: .
v_call: TRBV19
cdr3_nt: TGTGCCAGTAGTATTGGGCAGCGCCGGGTCAACGAGCAGTACTTC
cdr3_aa: CASSIGQRRVNEQYF

cdr3_length: 15
clone_size: .
j_call: TRBJ2-1
d_call: TRBD1
v_call: TRBV12-3/TRBV12-4
cdr3_nt: TGTGCCAGCACCCAGGGGGTAGCACGCTACAATGAGCAGTTCTTC
cdr3_aa: CASTQGVARYNEQFF

cdr3_length: 13
clone_size: few
j_call: TRBJ2-1
d_call: .
v_call: TRBV20-1
cdr3_nt: TGCAGTGCTAGAGAAGGACCGGCGAATGAGCAGTTCTTC
cdr3_aa: CSAREGPANEQFF

cdr3_length: 19
clone_size: few
j_call: TRBJ1-6
d_call: TRBD1
v_call: TRBV5-1
cdr3_nt: TGCGCCAGCAGCCTACTCTTCGAACAGGGGAGTAATCTTGGATCACCCCTCCACTTT
cdr3_aa: CASSLLFEQGSNLGSPLHF

cdr3_length: 15
clone_size: .
j_call: TRBJ2-7
d_call: .
v_call: TRBV12-3/TRBV12-4
cdr3_nt: TGTGCCAGCAGTTTGGGGCAGGGGATCGATTACGAGCAGTACTTC
cdr3_aa: CASSLGQGIDYEQYF

cdr3_length: 16
clone_size: few
j_call: TRBJ1-5
d_call: TRBD1
v_call: TRBV5-5
cdr3_nt: TGTGCCAGCTGGGGGACAGATGAAACAGGGCCGAGGCCCCAGCATTTT
cdr3_aa: CASWGTDETGPRPQHF

cdr3_length: 14
clone_size: few
j_call: TRBJ2-5
d_call: .
v_call: TRBV7-3
cdr3_nt: TGTGCCAGCAGCTTAAACGCTGGGCGGGAGACCCAGTACTTC
cdr3_aa: CASSLNAGRETQYF

cdr3_length: 15
clone_size: few
j_call: TRBJ2-7
d_call: TRBD2
v_call: TRBV4-1
cdr3_nt: TGCGCCAGCAGCCTGACTAGCGGGGAAACCTACGAGCAGTACTTC
cdr3_aa: CASSLTSGETYEQYF